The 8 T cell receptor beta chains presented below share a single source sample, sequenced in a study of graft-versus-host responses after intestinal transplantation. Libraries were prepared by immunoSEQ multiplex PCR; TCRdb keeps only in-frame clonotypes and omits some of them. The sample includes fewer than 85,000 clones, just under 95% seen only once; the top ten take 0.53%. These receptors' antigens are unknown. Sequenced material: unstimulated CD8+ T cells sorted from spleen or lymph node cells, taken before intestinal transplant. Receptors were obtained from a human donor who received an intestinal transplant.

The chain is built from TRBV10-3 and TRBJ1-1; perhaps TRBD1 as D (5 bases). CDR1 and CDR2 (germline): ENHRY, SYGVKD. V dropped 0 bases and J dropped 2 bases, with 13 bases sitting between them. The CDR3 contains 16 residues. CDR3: CAISESVGGLNTEAFF. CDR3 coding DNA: TGTGCCATCAGTGAGTCGGTTGGGGGACTAAACACTGAAGCTTTCTTT.

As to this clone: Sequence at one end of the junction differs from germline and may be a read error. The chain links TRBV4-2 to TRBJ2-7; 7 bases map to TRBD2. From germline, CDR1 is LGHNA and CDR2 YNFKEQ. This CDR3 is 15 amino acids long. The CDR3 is CASSPIPGLTSDTHF. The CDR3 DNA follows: TGTGCCAGCAGCCCTATTCCGGGACTAACCTCTGATACCCACTTC.

The CDR3 here is CASSRTSADTQYF. DNA of the CDR3: TGTGCCAGCAGCCGGACTAGCGCAGATACGCAGTATTTT. The chain carries TRBV5-5 and TRBJ2-3; 9 bases fit TRBD2. V dropped 4 bases and J dropped 4; count of bases not matched to a gene: 1. Germline CDR1 reads SGHKS; CDR2 reads YYEKEE (reference sequence). The CDR3 has 13 amino acids. Using reference TRBV5-5 and TRBJ2-3 for the parts outside the CDR3, the full variable domain is DAGVTQSPTHLIKTRGQQVTLRCSPISGHKSVSWYQQVLGQGPQFIFQYYEKEERGRGNFPDRFSARQFPNYSSELNVNALLLGDSALYLCASSRTSADTQYFGPGTRLTVL.

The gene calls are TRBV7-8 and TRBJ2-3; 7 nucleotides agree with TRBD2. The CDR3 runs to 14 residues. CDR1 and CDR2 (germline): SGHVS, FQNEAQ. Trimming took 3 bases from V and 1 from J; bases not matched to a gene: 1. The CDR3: CASSFAGGTDTQYF. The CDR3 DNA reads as TGTGCCAGCAGCTTTGCGGGGGGCACAGATACGCAGTATTTT.

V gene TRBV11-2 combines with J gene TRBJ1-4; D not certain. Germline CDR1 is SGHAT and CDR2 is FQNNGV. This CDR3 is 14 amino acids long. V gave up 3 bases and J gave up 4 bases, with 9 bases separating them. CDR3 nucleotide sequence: TGTGCCAGCAGCTTTAAGTTGGATAATGAAAAACTGTTTTTT. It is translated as CASSFKLDNEKLFF.

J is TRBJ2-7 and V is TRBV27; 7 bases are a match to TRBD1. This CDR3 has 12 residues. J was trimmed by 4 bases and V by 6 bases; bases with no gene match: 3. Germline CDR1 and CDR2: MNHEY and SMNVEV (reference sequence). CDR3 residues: CASRGGWYEQYF. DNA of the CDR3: TGTGCCAGCAGAGGGGGCTGGTACGAGCAGTACTTC.

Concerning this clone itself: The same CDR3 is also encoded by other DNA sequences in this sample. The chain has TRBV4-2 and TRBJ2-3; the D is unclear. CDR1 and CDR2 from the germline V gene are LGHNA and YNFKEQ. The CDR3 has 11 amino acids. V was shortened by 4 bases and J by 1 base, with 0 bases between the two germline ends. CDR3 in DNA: TGTGCCAGCAGCCGCACAGATACGCAGTATTTT. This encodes CASSRTDTQYF.

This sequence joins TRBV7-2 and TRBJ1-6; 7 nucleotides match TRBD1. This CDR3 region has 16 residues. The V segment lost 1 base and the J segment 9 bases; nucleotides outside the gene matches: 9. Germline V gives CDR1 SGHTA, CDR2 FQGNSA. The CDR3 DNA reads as TGTGCCAGCAGCTTAGTGGGGACAGCCATTAGTTCACCCCTCCACTTT. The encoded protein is CASSLVGTAISSPLHF.